Included here is one T cell receptor (beta chain) sequence, with context. Its target is unknown. This CDR3 has 13 residues. Germline V gene sequence: CDR1 KGHSH, CDR2 LQKENI. Trimming shortened V by 3 bases and J by 8 bases, and 11 bases separated the two germline ends. This sample was taken from a study of cytomegalovirus exposure and HLA in healthy donors. Study-wide results and caveats: It was confirmed in vitro that a few of the CMV-associated chains were specific for CMV antigens. Investigators reported over 150 TCR beta chains as tied to cytomegalovirus.

60 Vbeta and 13 Jbeta primers were used in PCR. The assay was immunoSEQ multiplex PCR, and TCRdb's table has in-frame clones only and misses some. Of about 40,000 clones listed, about 70% are singletons. The receptor's source is a man aged 40-49 years in good health and CMV-seronegative. The sequencing input was PBMCs. This rearrangement joins TRBV18 to TRBJ2-1, with D possibly matching TRBD2 (6 bases). The CDR3 DNA sequence: TGTGCCAGCTCACCTTCGGGAGTCGATGAGCAGTTCTTC. As protein: CASSPSGVDEQFF.